The 10 T cell receptor beta chains below all came from one sample that was sequenced in a study of blood T cell repertoires in COVID-19. The assay was immunoSEQ multiplex PCR, and TCRdb's table has in-frame clones only and misses some. The sample records more than 15,000 clones, 82% being singletons. The material sequenced was peripheral blood. All receptors derive from a man older than 75 with active or convalescent COVID-19.

The chain links TRBV5-1 to TRBJ2-1; 9 bases are shared with TRBD2. Germline CDR1 is SGHRS and CDR2 is YFSETQ. The trim removed 0 bases at V and 5 bases at J, leaving 3 bases unmatched. This CDR3 spans 15 amino acids. The CDR3, as DNA: TGCGCCAGCAGCTTGGCTAGCGGGGCAAACAATGAGCAGTTCTTC. This sequence encodes CASSLASGANNEQFF.

This chain connects TRBV4-3 to TRBJ1-2; D is perhaps TRBD1 (5 bases). The CDR3 length is 16 residues. The germline V gene encodes CDR1 LGHNA and CDR2 YSLEER. Trimming shortened V by 0 bases and J by 4 bases, and 15 bases separated the two germline ends. As DNA, the CDR3 is TGCGCCAGCAGCCAAGAAGGGCGGGGCCCGATCTATGGCTACACCTTC. This gives the protein CASSQEGRGPIYGYTF.

This chain joins TRBV5-1 and TRBJ1-5; possible D gene TRBD1, 5 bases. The length of the CDR3 is 14 residues. Between the trimmed V and J ends, which lost 4 bases and 6 bases, there was a span of 14 bases. CDR1 and CDR2 from the germline V gene are SGHRS and YFSETQ. CDR3 in amino acids: CASSLDSAAQPQHF. CDR3 nucleotides: TGCGCCAGCAGCCTAGACAGCGCCGCTCAGCCCCAGCATTTT.

The chain combines TRBV24-1 with TRBJ2-1; D perhaps matches TRBD1 (6 bases). The CDR3 length is 14 residues. Per germline, CDR1 KGHDR and CDR2 SFDVKD. Trimming pared 4 bases from V and 0 bases from J, leaving 6 bases between. The DNA of the CDR3 is TGTGCCACCAGTGAGGGGGCCTCCTACAATGAGCAGTTCTTC. It translates to CATSEGASYNEQFF.

The V and J genes are TRBV2 and TRBJ2-1; 12 bases fit TRBD2. Germline CDR1 and CDR2: SNHLY and FYNNEI. V lost 6 bases to trimming and J lost 9 bases; unmatched junction nucleotides: 3. CDR3 length equals 13 residues. CDR3 in amino acids: CASRTSGGSEQFF. CDR3 bases: TGTGCCAGCAGAACTAGCGGGGGGTCTGAGCAGTTCTTC. The full variable domain, with the rest looked up from reference TRBV2 and TRBJ2-1, is EPEVTQTPSHQVTQMGQEVILRCVPISNHLYFYWYRQILGQKVEFLVSFYNNEISEKSEIFDDQFSVERPDGSNFTLKIRSTKLEDSAMYFCASRTSGGSEQFFGPGTRLTVL.

V and J are TRBV28 and TRBJ2-7; D is ambiguous. The CDR3 has 14 residues. Germline CDR1 reads MDHEN; CDR2 reads SYDVKM. Trimming left V 3 bases short and J 3 bases short, with 12 bases between. The CDR3 nucleotides read TGTGCCAGCAGTTTCGCGGAGAGGAACTACGAGCAGTACTTC. Translation gives CASSFAERNYEQYF. The variable domain in full, completed from reference TRBV28 and TRBJ2-7, reads DVKVTQSSRYLVKRTGEKVFLECVQDMDHENMFWYRQDPGLGLRLIYFSYDVKMKEKGDIPEGYSVSREKKERFSLILESASTNQTSMYLCASSFAERNYEQYFGPGTRLTVT.

The J gene is TRBJ2-1, the V gene TRBV9; 8 bases match TRBD2. Germline values: CDR1 SGDLS, CDR2 YYNGEE. CDR3 size: 14 residues. V lost 5 bases and J lost 12; bases outside the gene matches: 13. The CDR3 spells CASREGERGTTQFF. The CDR3 DNA reads TGTGCCAGCAGAGAAGGAGAGCGGGGGACCACGCAGTTCTTC.

The chain employs TRBV5-4 and TRBJ1-3; D not resolved. CDR3 length: 14 residues. Trimming left V 0 bases short and J 1 base short, with 5 bases between. Germline-derived CDR1 and CDR2 are SGHNT and YYREEE (reference sequence). CDR3 DNA: TGTGCCAGCAGCTTGGACAGTTCTGGAAACACCATATATTTT. It translates to CASSLDSSGNTIYF.

The chain couples TRBV15 to TRBJ2-5, with D tentatively TRBD2 (5 bases). CDR1 and CDR2 (germline): LNHNV, YYDKDF (reference sequence). The CDR3 runs 15 residues. The ends were cut back, 0 bases at V and 4 bases at J, with 12 bases in the middle. CDR3 in DNA: TGTGCCACCAGCAGAGAGGGGAGTAGCATAGAGACCCAGTACTTC. Protein product: CATSREGSSIETQYF.

The CDR3 nucleotides read TGTGCCAGCAGCCAAGTTTCCCAGGGCCAAGAGACCCAGTACTTC. This encodes CASSQVSQGQETQYF. The chain uses TRBV3-1 (or the pseudogene TRBV3-2) and TRBJ2-5, with a possible D match to TRBD1 (5 bases). Trimming removed 1 base at V and 1 base at J, with 10 bases between. CDR3 size: 15 residues. Germline loops: CDR1 LGHDT, CDR2 YNNKEL (reference sequence).